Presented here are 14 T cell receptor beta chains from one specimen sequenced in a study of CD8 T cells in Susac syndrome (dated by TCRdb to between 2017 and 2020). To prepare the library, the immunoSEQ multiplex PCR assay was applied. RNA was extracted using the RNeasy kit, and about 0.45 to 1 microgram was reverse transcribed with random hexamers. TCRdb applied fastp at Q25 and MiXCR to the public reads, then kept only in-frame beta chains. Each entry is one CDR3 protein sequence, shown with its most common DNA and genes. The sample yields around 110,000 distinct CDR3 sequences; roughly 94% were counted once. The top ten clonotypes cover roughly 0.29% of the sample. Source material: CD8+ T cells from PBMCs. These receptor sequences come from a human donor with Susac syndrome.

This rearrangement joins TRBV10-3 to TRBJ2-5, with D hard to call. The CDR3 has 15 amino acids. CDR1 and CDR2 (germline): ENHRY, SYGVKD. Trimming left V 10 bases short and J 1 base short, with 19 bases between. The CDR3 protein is CATSGFASAQETQYF. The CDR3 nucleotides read TGTGCCACCTCCGGGTTCGCCAGCGCCCAAGAGACCCAGTACTTC.

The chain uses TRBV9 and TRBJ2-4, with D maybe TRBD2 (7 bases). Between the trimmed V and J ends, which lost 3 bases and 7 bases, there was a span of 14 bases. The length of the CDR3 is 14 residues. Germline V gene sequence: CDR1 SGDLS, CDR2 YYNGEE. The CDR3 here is CASSAHREGNIQYF. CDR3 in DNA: TGTGCCAGCAGCGCCCACAGGGAGGGGAACATTCAGTACTTC.

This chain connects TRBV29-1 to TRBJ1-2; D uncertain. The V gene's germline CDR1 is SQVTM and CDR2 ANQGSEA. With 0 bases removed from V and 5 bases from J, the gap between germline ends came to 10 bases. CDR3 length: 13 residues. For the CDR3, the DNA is TGCAGCGTTGAAGAGGTGGGGTGGTATGGCTACACCTTC. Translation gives CSVEEVGWYGYTF.

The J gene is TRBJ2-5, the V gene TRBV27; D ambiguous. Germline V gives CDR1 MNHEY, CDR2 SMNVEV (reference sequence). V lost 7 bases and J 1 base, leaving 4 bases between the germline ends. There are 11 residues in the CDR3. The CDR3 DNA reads TGTGCCAGCACTCCCCAAGAGACCCAGTACTTC. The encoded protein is CASTPQETQYF.

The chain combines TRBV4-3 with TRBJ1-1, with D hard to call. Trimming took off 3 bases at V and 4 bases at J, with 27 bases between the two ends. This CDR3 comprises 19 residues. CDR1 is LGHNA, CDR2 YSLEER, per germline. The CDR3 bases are TGCGCCAGCAGCCAGCCTCGCGGAGGGCGTCCGGTTGGTGTCACTGAAGCTTTCTTT. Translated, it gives CASSQPRGGRPVGVTEAFF.

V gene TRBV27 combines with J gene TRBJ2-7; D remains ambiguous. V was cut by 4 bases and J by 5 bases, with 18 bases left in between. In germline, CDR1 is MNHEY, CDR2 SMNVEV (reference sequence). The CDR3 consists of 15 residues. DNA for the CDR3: TGTGCCAGCAGTTCTGGTCCACACTCCGACCACGAGCAGTACTTC. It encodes CASSSGPHSDHEQYF.

CDR3 DNA: TGTGCCACCAGCAGAGATCTCAGTGTTGAGCAGTACTTC. Protein sequence: CATSRDLSVEQYF. The genes are TRBV15 and TRBJ2-7, with D unclear. Germline CDR1 is LNHNV and CDR2 is YYDKDF (reference sequence). V lost 0 bases to trimming and J lost 7 bases, with 10 bases between them. The CDR3 totals 13 residues.

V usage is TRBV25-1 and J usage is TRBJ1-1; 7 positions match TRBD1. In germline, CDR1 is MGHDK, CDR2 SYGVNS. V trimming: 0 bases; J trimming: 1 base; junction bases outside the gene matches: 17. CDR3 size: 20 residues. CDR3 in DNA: TGTGCCAGCAGTGAATATATTCAGGGCAGGGGGAGCAAGACGAACACTGAAGCTTTCTTT. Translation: CASSEYIQGRGSKTNTEAFF.

The CDR3 protein is CSARDLGLASYEQYF. CDR3 bases: TGCAGTGCTAGGGATTTGGGACTAGCGTCTTACGAGCAGTACTTC. This chain uses TRBV20-1 with TRBJ2-7, with 10 bases aligning to TRBD2. This CDR3 region has 15 residues. Unmatched junction bases numbered 9, after V lost 3 bases and J lost 4 bases. Germline values: CDR1 DFQATT, CDR2 SNEGSKA (reference sequence).

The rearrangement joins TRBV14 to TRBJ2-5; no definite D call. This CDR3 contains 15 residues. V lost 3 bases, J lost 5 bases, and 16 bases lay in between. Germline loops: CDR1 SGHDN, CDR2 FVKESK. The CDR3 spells CASSHGVVPRETQYF. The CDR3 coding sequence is TGTGCCAGCAGCCACGGAGTAGTCCCAAGGGAGACCCAGTACTTC.

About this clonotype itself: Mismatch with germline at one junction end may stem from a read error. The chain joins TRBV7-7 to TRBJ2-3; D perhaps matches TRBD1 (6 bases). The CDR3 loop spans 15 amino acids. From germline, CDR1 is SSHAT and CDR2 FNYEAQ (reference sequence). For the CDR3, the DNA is TGTGCTAGCAGCTTAGCTGGGGGCGTCACAGATACGCAGTATTTT. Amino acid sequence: CASSLAGGVTDTQYF. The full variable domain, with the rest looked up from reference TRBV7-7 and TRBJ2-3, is GAGVSQSPRYKVTKRGQDVTLRCDPISSHATLYWYQQALGQGPEFLTYFNYEAQPDKSGLPSDRFSAERPEGSISTLTIQRTEQRDSAMYRCASSLAGGVTDTQYFGPGTRLTVL.

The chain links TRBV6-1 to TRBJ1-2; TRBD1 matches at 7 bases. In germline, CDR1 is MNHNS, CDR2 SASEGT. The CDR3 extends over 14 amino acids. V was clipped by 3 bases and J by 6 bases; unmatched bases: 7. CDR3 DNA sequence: TGTGCCAGCAGTGACCGGGACAGTCCTCATGGCTACACCTTC. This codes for CASSDRDSPHGYTF.

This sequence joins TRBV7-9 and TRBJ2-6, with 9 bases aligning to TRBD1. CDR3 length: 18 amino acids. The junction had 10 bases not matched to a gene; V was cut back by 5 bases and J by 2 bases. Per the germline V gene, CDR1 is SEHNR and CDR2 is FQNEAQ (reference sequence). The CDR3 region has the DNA TGTGCCAGCAGCCGACGTCCCGGGACAGGGACTGGGGCCAACGTCCTGACTTTC. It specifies CASSRRPGTGTGANVLTF.

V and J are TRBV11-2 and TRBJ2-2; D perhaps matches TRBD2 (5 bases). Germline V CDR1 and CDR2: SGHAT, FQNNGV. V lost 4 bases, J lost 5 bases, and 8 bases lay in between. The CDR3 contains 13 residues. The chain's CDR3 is CASSSLVTGELFF. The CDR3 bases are TGTGCCAGCAGCTCACTAGTAACCGGGGAGCTGTTTTTT.